This T cell receptor beta chain derives from a study of cytomegalovirus exposure and HLA in healthy donors. With respect to this clone: Its antigen is not known.

Study-wide points: V- and J-gene trimming in TCR beta was tied to a missense DCLRE1C variant by an analysis performed later. The majority of TCR sequences were rare, yet some public TCRs appeared in many donors.

Researchers ran the PCR with 60 Vbeta and 13 Jbeta primers. Sequencing used immunoSEQ multiplex PCR; TCRdb keeps in-frame clones, though not all of them. This sample has more than 150,000 clones, with about four fifths found just once. This TCR was recovered from a man in his fifties or sixties in good health and CMV-seronegative. Source material: PBMCs.

The CDR3 DNA reads TGTGCCAGCAGCTTAGCGGCAGGGGTCGATGAGCAGTTCTTC. Encoded protein: CASSLAAGVDEQFF. The rearrangement uses TRBV7-9 and TRBJ2-1; TRBD1 might be the D (6 bases). Germline CDR1 and CDR2: SEHNR and FQNEAQ (reference sequence). The CDR3 loop spans 14 amino acids. V dropped 0 bases and J dropped 8 bases, with 11 bases sitting between them.